One and the same sample provided the 27 T cell receptor beta chains below, sequenced in a study of human T cells and chemical hapten exposure. Time point defined: patch test 1, 2 weeks after DPC sensitization. Treatment here: therapeutic diphenylcyclopropenone sensitization with weekly scalp DPC. One entry per CDR3 protein results from TCRdb running MiXCR on the RACE reads. Of more than 90,000 distinct CDR3 sequences listed, roughly a tenth are singletons. Sequencing was performed on whole blood, taken in connection with sensitization to the hapten diphenylcyclopropenone (DPC). The receptors originated from a man in his forties or fifties with alopecia areata. Some clones in this sample may be carry-over from other donors' samples.

This clonotype was picked up many times. V is TRBV9 and J is TRBJ2-7, with D hard to call. Deletions cut 5 bases from V and 0 bases from J, with 3 bases between. This CDR3 is 11 amino acids long. From germline, CDR1 is SGDLS and CDR2 YYNGEE. CDR3 bases: TGTGCCAGCAGTTCCTCCTACGAGCAGTACTTC. The encoded protein is CASSSSYEQYF.

In DNA form, the CDR3 reads TGCAGTGCTCCCAGGGGGGGTGCCACAGATACGCAGTATTTT. This translates into CSAPRGGATDTQYF. The chain links TRBV20-1 to TRBJ2-3; D may match TRBD1 or TRBD2 (7 bases each). V was pared by 5 bases and J by 2 bases, with 14 bases between. The CDR3 spans 14 residues. Germline V gene data show CDR1 as DFQATT and CDR2 as SNEGSKA (reference sequence).

In nucleotides, the CDR3 is TGTGCCAGTAGTTATAAAGGACAGGGGGGAACCGGGGAGCTGTTTTTT. This translates into CASSYKGQGGTGELFF. J is TRBJ2-2 and V is TRBV19, with 10 bases matching TRBD1. Germline assignment: CDR1 LNHDA and CDR2 SQIVND (reference sequence). The CDR3 runs 16 residues. With 5 bases clipped from V and 5 bases from J, the junction kept 8 bases outside the gene matches.

This chain links TRBV6-5 with TRBJ2-2, with D perhaps assigned TRBD1 or TRBD2 (5 bases each). CDR1 and CDR2 from the germline V gene are MNHEY and SVGAGI. Trimming shortened V by 8 bases and J by 7 bases, and 17 bases separated the two germline ends. There are 14 residues in the CDR3. CDR3 in DNA: TGTGCCAGCCGTGCCACCGGGACCAGCGGGGAGCTGTTTTTT. Residues: CASRATGTSGELFF.

V is TRBV18 and J is TRBJ2-5; D perhaps matches TRBD2 (6 bases). Trimming left V 5 bases short and J 2 bases short, with 12 bases between. Germline-derived CDR1 and CDR2 are KGHSH and LQKENI. The CDR3 covers 14 residues. CDR3 nucleotide sequence: TGTGCCAGCTCAGCGGGGTTGGATCAAGAGACCCAGTACTTC. Encoded protein: CASSAGLDQETQYF. Using reference TRBV18 and TRBJ2-5 for the parts outside the CDR3, the full variable domain is NAGVMQNPRHLVRRRGQEARLRCSPMKGHSHVYWYRQLPEEGLKFMVYLQKENIIDESGMPKERFSAEFPKEGPSILRIQQVVRGDSAAYFCASSAGLDQETQYFGPGTRLLVL.

Only a few counts were recorded for this clonotype. The chain links TRBV20-1 to TRBJ1-1; D may be TRBD1 (5 bases). The germline V gene encodes CDR1 DFQATT and CDR2 SNEGSKA (reference sequence). V was shortened by 1 base and J by 1 base, with 10 bases between the two germline ends. This CDR3 has 14 residues. The CDR3, as DNA: TGCAGTGCTAGAGGGTCACAGGCGAACACTGAAGCTTTCTTT. Its translation is CSARGSQANTEAFF.

This clonotype has only a few counts. This rearrangement joins TRBV6-5 to TRBJ1-6; D is uncertain. Germline V gives CDR1 MNHEY, CDR2 SVGAGI. V was pared by 7 bases and J by 7 bases, with 8 bases between. There are 12 residues in the CDR3. In DNA, the CDR3 is TGTGCCAGCACTGGGATGAATTCACCCCTCCACTTT. Its protein is CASTGMNSPLHF.

V usage is TRBV3-1 and J usage is TRBJ2-1, with D perhaps TRBD2 (5 bases). Deletions cut 1 base from V and 9 bases from J, with 19 bases between. The CDR3 covers 16 residues. Germline loops: CDR1 LGHDT, CDR2 YNNKEL (reference sequence). CDR3 amino acids: CASSQGTRSAGGEQFF. The CDR3 nucleotides are TGTGCCAGCAGCCAAGGCACCCGTAGCGCGGGTGGTGAGCAGTTCTTC.

The chain is built from TRBV6-5 and TRBJ2-3; 11 nucleotides line up with TRBD1. Germline assignment: CDR1 MNHEY and CDR2 SVGAGI. The CDR3 length is 16 residues. After removal of 4 bases from V and 5 bases from J, the junction contained 8 bases not matched to a gene. CDR3 sequence: CASSSLDRGRIDTQYF. CDR3 nucleotides: TGTGCCAGCAGTTCCCTGGACAGGGGGCGGATAGATACGCAGTATTTT.

The chain links TRBV4-3 to TRBJ2-2; tentatively, D is TRBD1 (5 bases). Trimming took off 2 bases at V and 2 bases at J, with 12 bases between the two ends. The CDR3 length is 16 residues. CDR1 and CDR2 (germline): LGHNA, YSLEER. Here the CDR3 reads CASSQLGHFNTGELFF. DNA of the CDR3: TGCGCCAGCAGCCAACTTGGACATTTCAACACCGGGGAGCTGTTTTTT.

This clonotype came up many times. This chain uses TRBV5-1 with TRBJ1-1, with TRBD1 identical over 10 bases. The length of the CDR3 is 15 residues. The J segment lost 1 base and the V segment lost 4 bases, leaving 4 bases of the junction unmatched. Germline CDR1 reads SGHRS; CDR2 reads YFSETQ. The CDR3 coding sequence is TGCGCCAGCAGCGGACAGGGGGTAACGAACACTGAAGCTTTCTTT. Protein product: CASSGQGVTNTEAFF.

This clonotype was detected only a few times. This chain uses TRBV6-1 with TRBJ1-2; D is unresolved. The CDR3 contains 15 residues. Germline V gene lookup returns CDR1 MNHNS and CDR2 SASEGT. Trimming shortened V by 2 bases and J by 0 bases, and 10 bases separated the two germline ends. This chain's CDR3 is CASSERSGSNYGYTF. Written as DNA, the CDR3 is TGTGCCAGCAGTGAACGGTCGGGATCTAACTATGGCTACACCTTC.

This clonotype was detected only a few times. The chain employs TRBV6-5 and TRBJ2-3; D is perhaps TRBD1 (7 bases). The CDR3 has 16 residues. Germline V lookup: CDR1 MNHEY, CDR2 SVGAGI. Trimming pared 0 bases from V and 4 bases from J, leaving 14 bases between. The CDR3 loop is CASSYSTARGADTQYF. In nucleotides, the CDR3 is TGTGCCAGCAGTTACTCGACGGCCAGGGGGGCAGATACGCAGTATTTT.

This rearrangement joins TRBV7-9 to TRBJ2-3, with D possibly being TRBD1 (6 bases). V shed 7 bases and J shed 0 bases, with 11 bases lying between them. The germline CDR1 and CDR2 sequences are SEHNR and FQNEAQ (reference sequence). CDR3 length equals 14 residues. CDR3 residues: CASTDRPSTDTQYF. CDR3 nucleotide sequence: TGTGCCAGCACAGACAGGCCGAGCACAGATACGCAGTATTTT. Looking up the rest from reference TRBV7-9 and TRBJ2-3 gives the full variable domain: DTGVSQNPRHKITKRGQNVTFRCDPISEHNRLYWYRQTLGQGPEFLTYFQNEAQLEKSRLLSDRFSAERPKGSFSTLEIQRTEQGDSAMYLCASTDRPSTDTQYFGPGTRLTVL.

In this sample, this clonotype turned up a few times. The chain combines TRBV19 with TRBJ1-5; 7 nucleotides match TRBD1. This CDR3 spans 14 amino acids. Germline V gene sequence: CDR1 LNHDA, CDR2 SQIVND (reference sequence). J lost 3 bases, V lost 7 bases, and 6 bases had no gene match. CDR3: CASTATGHNQPQHF. DNA for the CDR3: TGTGCCAGTACCGCGACAGGGCACAATCAGCCCCAGCATTTT.

This clonotype was observed a single time. Possible read error: a much larger clone is one base away. This chain uses TRBV4-3 with TRBJ2-3, with D unclear. CDR1 LGHNA and CDR2 YSLEER come from the germline V gene. V gave up 1 base and J gave up 5 bases, with 16 bases separating them. CDR3 length equals 16 residues. In nucleotides, the CDR3 is TGCGCCAGCAGCCAAGGGAGTAGCTCCGCTATAGATACGCAGTATTTT. Encoded protein: CASSQGSSSAIDTQYF.

The J gene is TRBJ2-5, the V gene TRBV7-8; 9 bases fit TRBD2. V shed 4 bases, J shed 5 bases, and the junction held 11 bases outside the gene matches. The CDR3 length is 16 residues. Germline V lookup: CDR1 SGHVS, CDR2 FQNEAQ. CDR3 region: CASSSTGREGWETQYF. CDR3 DNA sequence: TGTGCCAGCAGCTCCACCGGGCGGGAGGGGTGGGAGACCCAGTACTTC.

This rearrangement joins TRBV7-8 to TRBJ1-1, with a possible D match to TRBD1 (5 bases). Germline CDR1 SGHVS, CDR2 FQNEAQ. V was cut by 3 bases and J by 5 bases, with 10 bases left in between. This CDR3 is 13 amino acids long. In nucleotides, the CDR3 is TGTGCCAGCAGCTTTTTCGGGGGGACTGAAGCTTTCTTT. The encoded protein is CASSFFGGTEAFF.

Many counts were recorded for this clonotype. This chain uses TRBV6-2 or TRBV6-3 with TRBJ1-5, with 7 bases identical to TRBD1. V trimming: 7 bases; J trimming: 5 bases; junction bases outside the gene matches: 2. The CDR3 spans 12 residues. Germline CDR1 and CDR2: MNHEY and SVGEGT. CDR3 coding DNA: TGTGCCAGCACCGGGACAGATCAGCCCCAGCATTTT. Amino acid sequence: CASTGTDQPQHF.

The chain employs TRBV14 and TRBJ1-4; 9 bases agree with TRBD1. Germline loops: CDR1 SGHDN, CDR2 FVKESK. The CDR3 contains 14 residues. V lost 5 bases to trimming and J lost 8 bases; unmatched junction nucleotides: 6. The CDR3 nucleotides are TGTGCCAGCAGCTCACAGGGGGCGCGAGAAAAACTGTTTTTT. Encoded protein: CASSSQGAREKLFF.

The J gene is TRBJ2-1, the V gene TRBV20-1; D uncertain. Trimming shortened V by 3 bases and J by 0 bases, and 12 bases separated the two germline ends. The CDR3 spans 15 residues. The V gene's germline CDR1 is DFQATT and CDR2 SNEGSKA (reference sequence). DNA for the CDR3: TGCAGTGCTAGCCTAAGCTGGAGCTCCTACAATGAGCAGTTCTTC. Protein product: CSASLSWSSYNEQFF.

The table lists this clonotype with many counts. The V and J genes are TRBV28 and TRBJ2-3; D gene ambiguous. CDR1 is MDHEN, CDR2 SYDVKM, per germline. V was trimmed by 10 bases and J by 5 bases, leaving 4 bases between them. The CDR3 totals 9 residues. The CDR3 region has the DNA TGTGCCACTGGAGATACGCAGTATTTT. It translates to CATGDTQYF.

This clonotype was counted only a few times. The chain has TRBV12-3 or TRBV12-4 and TRBJ2-5, with D perhaps matching TRBD2 (5 bases). The CDR3 has 13 amino acids. Deletions cut 4 bases from V and 9 bases from J, with 15 bases between. The CDR3 nucleotides are TGTGCCAGCAGTTCCCGGGGTGAAGGTCCCCAGTACTTC. Its translation is CASSSRGEGPQYF.

This clonotype has ten or more counts. The chain has TRBV4-1 and TRBJ2-2; D is perhaps TRBD1 (5 bases). This CDR3 is 15 amino acids long. V dropped 4 bases and J dropped 2 bases, with 11 bases sitting between them. Germline-derived CDR1 and CDR2 are MGHRA and YSYEKL. DNA of the CDR3: TGCGCCAGCAGCCTTTCCCGGACAAACACCGGGGAGCTGTTTTTT. Translation: CASSLSRTNTGELFF.

The V and J genes are TRBV5-4 and TRBJ2-5; D perhaps matches TRBD2 (6 bases). V was trimmed by 0 bases and J by 1 base, leaving 10 bases between them. In germline, CDR1 is SGHNT, CDR2 YYREEE (reference sequence). The CDR3 is made up of 15 amino acids. This CDR3 reads CASSLAGGLQETQYF. CDR3 in DNA: TGTGCCAGCAGCTTGGCAGGAGGGCTCCAAGAGACCCAGTACTTC.

The V gene is TRBV2, the J gene TRBJ2-7; either TRBD1 or TRBD2 may supply D (6 bases each). Trimming left V 5 bases short and J 2 bases short, with 13 bases between. This CDR3 has 14 amino acids. Looked up from germline, CDR1 is SNHLY and CDR2 is FYNNEI. The CDR3, as DNA: TGTGCCAGCAGTAGGGGGGACTGGACCTACGAGCAGTACGTC. Protein: CASSRGDWTYEQYV.

There are a few counts of this clonotype. The chain uses TRBV5-6 and TRBJ1-6; D unresolved. V lost 2 bases and J 5 bases, leaving 14 bases between the germline ends. The CDR3 sequence is 16 residues long. The germline V gene encodes CDR1 SGHDT and CDR2 YYEEEE. The CDR3 sequence: CASSFVDFLDNSPLHF. The CDR3 bases are TGTGCCAGCAGCTTTGTTGATTTCCTCGATAATTCACCCCTCCACTTT. The variable domain in full, completed from reference TRBV5-6 and TRBJ1-6, reads DAGVTQSPTHLIKTRGQQVTLRCSPKSGHDTVSWYQQALGQGPQFIFQYYEEEERQRGNFPDRFSGHQFPNYSSELNVNALLLGDSALYLCASSFVDFLDNSPLHFGNGTRLTVT.